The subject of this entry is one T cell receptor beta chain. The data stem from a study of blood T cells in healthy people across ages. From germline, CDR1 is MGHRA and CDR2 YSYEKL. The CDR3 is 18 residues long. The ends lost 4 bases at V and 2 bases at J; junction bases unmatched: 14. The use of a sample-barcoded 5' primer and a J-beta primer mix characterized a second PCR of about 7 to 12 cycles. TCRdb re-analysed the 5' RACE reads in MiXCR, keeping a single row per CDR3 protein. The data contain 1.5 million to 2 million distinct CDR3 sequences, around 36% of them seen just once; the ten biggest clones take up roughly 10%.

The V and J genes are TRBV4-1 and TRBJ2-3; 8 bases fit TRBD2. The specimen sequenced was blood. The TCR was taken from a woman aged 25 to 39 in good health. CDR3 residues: CASSPEGKAGEPTDTQYF. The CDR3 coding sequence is TGCGCCAGCAGCCCTGAGGGGAAAGCGGGGGAACCCACAGATACGCAGTATTTT.